Following are 19 T cell receptor beta chains from one sample sequenced in a study of identical twins. Via MiXCR, TCRdb re-called the 5' RACE reads, giving one row per CDR3 protein. The table has about 700,000 distinct CDR3 sequences, approximately 6% seen once. Sequencing was performed on naive T cells sorted from blood. The receptors here all came from a man between 18 and 29 years old in good health.

This clonotype has a count of ten or more. V is TRBV5-5 and J is TRBJ1-5; D is unresolved. Germline values: CDR1 SGHKS, CDR2 YYEKEE (reference sequence). With 0 bases removed from V and 3 bases from J, the gap between germline ends came to 7 bases. The CDR3 contains 14 residues. The CDR3 nucleotides read TGTGCCAGCAGCTTGGAGCGGTTCAATCAGCCCCAGCATTTT. Encoded protein: CASSLERFNQPQHF. Based on the CDR3 plus reference TRBV5-5 and TRBJ1-5, the full variable domain is DAGVTQSPTHLIKTRGQQVTLRCSPISGHKSVSWYQQVLGQGPQFIFQYYEKEERGRGNFPDRFSARQFPNYSSELNVNALLLGDSALYLCASSLERFNQPQHFGDGTRLSIL.

This clonotype came up many times. The chain employs TRBV9 and TRBJ2-7; a weak D match, TRBD2 (6 bases). Germline loops: CDR1 SGDLS, CDR2 YYNGEE. CDR3 length: 15 amino acids. V lost 0 bases and J 3 bases, leaving 13 bases between the germline ends. In DNA, the CDR3 is TGTGCCAGCAGCGTAGAGGAGGGAAAGGACTACGAGCAGTACTTC. Translated, it gives CASSVEEGKDYEQYF.

The rearrangement joins TRBV7-9 to TRBJ2-1; TRBD2 matches at 9 bases. This CDR3 has 14 residues. Trimming cost V 2 bases and J 8 bases; bases outside gene matches: 4. CDR1 is SEHNR and CDR2 is FQNEAQ in the germline V gene (reference sequence). CDR3: CASSLPGTSYEQFF. The CDR3 nucleotides read TGTGCCAGCAGCTTACCCGGGACTAGCTATGAGCAGTTCTTC.

This clonotype was detected many times. The rearrangement joins TRBV5-1 to TRBJ2-3, with 8 positions matching TRBD1. V shed 1 base and J 1 base; nucleotides not matched to a gene: 2. CDR1 is SGHRS and CDR2 is YFSETQ in the germline V gene. This CDR3 contains 15 residues. The CDR3 region is CASSLRGQGTDTQYF. For the CDR3, the DNA is TGCGCCAGCAGCTTGCGGGGACAGGGCACAGATACGCAGTATTTT.

The sample holds many counts of this clonotype. V gene TRBV29-1 combines with J gene TRBJ2-3; D not resolved. The CDR3 is 12 amino acids. V was clipped by 2 bases and J by 4 bases, with 7 bases between them. Germline CDR1 reads SQVTM; CDR2 reads ANQGSEA. CDR3 residues: CSVESIADTQYF. The CDR3 DNA follows: TGCAGCGTTGAATCCATAGCAGATACGCAGTATTTT.

The rearrangement uses TRBV18 and TRBJ2-1; 7 bases match TRBD2. CDR1 and CDR2 from the germline V gene are KGHSH and LQKENI. CDR3 size: 18 residues. J lost 1 base, V lost 2 bases, and 11 bases had no gene match. CDR3 amino acids: CASSPVREHYRSYNEQFF. CDR3 sequence (DNA): TGTGCCAGCTCACCAGTGCGGGAGCACTACAGGTCCTACAATGAGCAGTTCTTC. The variable domain in full, completed from reference TRBV18 and TRBJ2-1, reads NAGVMQNPRHLVRRRGQEARLRCSPMKGHSHVYWYRQLPEEGLKFMVYLQKENIIDESGMPKERFSAEFPKEGPSILRIQQVVRGDSAAYFCASSPVREHYRSYNEQFFGPGTRLTVL.

CDR3 coding DNA: TGTGCCAGCAGTTTAATCGGGACAGGGGAGGAAAAACTGTTTTTT. Its translation is CASSLIGTGEEKLFF. The rearrangement uses TRBV28 and TRBJ1-4; TRBD1 matches at 10 bases. The CDR3 length is 15 residues. V gave up 2 bases and J gave up 8 bases; unmatched junction bases: 5. Germline V gene sequence: CDR1 MDHEN, CDR2 SYDVKM.

The rearrangement joins TRBV7-2 to TRBJ2-3, with TRBD2 as a possible D gene (6 bases). The CDR3 sequence is 16 residues long. Germline loops: CDR1 SGHTA, CDR2 FQGNSA. Trimming stripped 5 bases from V and 2 bases from J, with 17 bases between. DNA for the CDR3: TGTGCCAGCAGCCCGCGGATAGCGGTCTTCACAGATACGCAGTATTTT. This sequence encodes CASSPRIAVFTDTQYF.

The sample holds many counts of this clonotype. V usage is TRBV16 and J usage is TRBJ1-2; D gene uncertain. The CDR3 runs to 13 residues. From germline, CDR1 is KGHSY and CDR2 FQNENV. V was shortened by 2 bases and J by 8 bases, with 12 bases between the two germline ends. CDR3 nucleotides: TGTGCCAGCAGCCAAGGACGGGCCGGGGGCTACACCTTC. This sequence encodes CASSQGRAGGYTF.

This clonotype showed up just a few times. The chain is built from TRBV12-3 or TRBV12-4 and TRBJ2-1; 7 positions match TRBD1. Trimming removed 5 bases from V and 7 bases from J; junction bases left unmatched: 17. The CDR3 consists of 17 residues. The CDR3: CASSLGRSGPRGNEQFF. In nucleotides, the CDR3 is TGTGCCAGCAGTCTCGGCAGGTCGGGACCCAGGGGGAATGAGCAGTTCTTC.

This clonotype was counted between two and nine times. This chain connects TRBV19 to TRBJ1-5; no definite D call. Germline CDR1 is LNHDA and CDR2 is SQIVND (reference sequence). V lost 3 bases and J lost 0, with 6 bases in between. The CDR3 runs to 14 residues. CDR3 sequence: CASSIGLSNQPQHF. The CDR3 region has the DNA TGTGCCAGTAGTATCGGGCTTAGCAATCAGCCCCAGCATTTT.

In its sample, this clonotype was seen a few times. This sequence joins TRBV30 and TRBJ1-1; D call uncertain. The V and J ends lost 2 bases and 11 bases respectively, with 12 bases between them. Germline values: CDR1 GTSNPN, CDR2 SVGIG (reference sequence). The CDR3 runs to 11 residues. The DNA of the CDR3 is TGTGCCTGGAGTCTTGATAACGCGGCTTTCTTT. This codes for CAWSLDNAAFF.

The rearrangement joins TRBV6-5 to TRBJ1-2; 8 positions agree with TRBD1. CDR1 and CDR2 (germline): MNHEY, SVGAGI. The CDR3 has 15 residues. V lost 4 bases to trimming and J lost 2 bases; unmatched junction nucleotides: 6. In DNA, the CDR3 is TGTGCCAGCAGTTTGACCCAGGGGGCCAACTATGGCTACACCTTC. Translated, it gives CASSLTQGANYGYTF.

The table lists this clonotype with many counts. The chain combines TRBV5-1 with TRBJ1-2, with 7 positions matching TRBD1. The CDR3 has 12 residues. CDR1 and CDR2 from the germline V gene are SGHRS and YFSETQ. After removal of 7 bases from V and 2 bases from J, the junction contained 2 bases not matched to a gene. For the CDR3, the DNA is TGCGCCAGCGGACAGGCCAACTATGGCTACACCTTC. Protein: CASGQANYGYTF.

The chain carries TRBV10-3 and TRBJ1-5; D call uncertain. The CDR3 runs 14 residues. Germline CDR1 and CDR2: ENHRY and SYGVKD. V was cut by 10 bases and J by 0 bases, with 13 bases left in between. CDR3 region: CATLQQNSNQPQHF. In nucleotides, the CDR3 is TGTGCCACACTACAGCAAAATAGCAATCAGCCCCAGCATTTT.

In this sample, this clonotype turned up many times. The V gene is TRBV29-1, the J gene TRBJ2-3, with TRBD2 identical over 8 bases. The CDR3 runs 14 residues. V lost 7 bases to trimming and J lost 2 bases; unmatched junction nucleotides: 8. CDR1 is SQVTM, CDR2 ANQGSEA, per germline. In DNA form, the CDR3 reads TGCAGCGGGGGGACTAGACTTTCCACAGATACGCAGTATTTT. Translated, it gives CSGGTRLSTDTQYF.

There are many counts of this clonotype. The chain combines TRBV2 with TRBJ2-2, with D unresolved. The CDR3 spans 13 residues. V dropped 3 bases and J dropped 5 bases, with 7 bases sitting between them. Germline values: CDR1 SNHLY, CDR2 FYNNEI. CDR3 sequence (DNA): TGTGCCAGCAGTGACTCCAGAACCGGGGAGCTGTTTTTT. Its translation is CASSDSRTGELFF.

This clonotype was seen many times. V usage is TRBV11-2 and J usage is TRBJ2-7; 10 bases map to TRBD1. Germline CDR1 and CDR2: SGHAT and FQNNGV. The length of the CDR3 is 15 residues. The J segment lost 8 bases and the V segment lost 5 bases, leaving 12 bases of the junction unmatched. CDR3: CASSTRDRGLFKQYF. The CDR3 region has the DNA TGTGCCAGCAGCACCCGGGACAGGGGACTTTTCAAGCAGTACTTC.

Many counts were recorded for this clonotype. The genes are TRBV12-3 or TRBV12-4 and TRBJ1-2; 8 nucleotides align to TRBD1. CDR3 length equals 14 residues. Trimming cost V 4 bases and J 1 base; bases outside gene matches: 2. CDR3 coding DNA: TGTGCCAGCAGTTCAGGGGGCGTTAACTATGGCTACACCTTC. Its protein is CASSSGGVNYGYTF.